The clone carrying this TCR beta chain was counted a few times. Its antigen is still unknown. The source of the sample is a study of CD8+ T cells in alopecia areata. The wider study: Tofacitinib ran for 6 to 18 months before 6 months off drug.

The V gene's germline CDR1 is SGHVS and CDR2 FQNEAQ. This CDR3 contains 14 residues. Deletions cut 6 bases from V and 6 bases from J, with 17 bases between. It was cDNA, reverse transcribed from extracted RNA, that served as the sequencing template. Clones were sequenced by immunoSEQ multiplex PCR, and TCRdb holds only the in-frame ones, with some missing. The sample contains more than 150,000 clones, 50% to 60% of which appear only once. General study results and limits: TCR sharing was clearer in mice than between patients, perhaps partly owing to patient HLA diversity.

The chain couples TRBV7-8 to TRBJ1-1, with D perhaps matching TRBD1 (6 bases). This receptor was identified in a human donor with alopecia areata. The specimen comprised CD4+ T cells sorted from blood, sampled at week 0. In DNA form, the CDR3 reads TGTGCCAGCAGATGGACAGCGGCGGGACCTGAAGCTTTCTTT. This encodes CASRWTAAGPEAFF.